This record concerns one T cell receptor (beta chain) sequence. The assay was immunoSEQ multiplex PCR, and TCRdb's table has in-frame clones only and misses some. Found here are 68,000 or so clones, roughly 89% of them singletons; the top ten hold roughly 8.2%. CDR1 and CDR2 from the germline V gene are SGDLS and YYNGEE. V dropped 3 bases and J dropped 0 bases, with 9 bases sitting between them. This CDR3 comprises 14 residues. The record originates from a study of OX40 agonist ivuxolimab in advanced cancers. Study-wide context: Intravenous ivuxolimab was administered to patients every 2 weeks at 0.01 to 10 mg/kg.

Sequencing was performed on CD4+ or CD8+ T cells sorted from blood, taken in a trial of the OX40 agonist ivuxolimab. The chain employs TRBV9 and TRBJ1-1; D is uncertain. The TCR sequence derives from an adult with an advanced solid tumor such as melanoma, head and neck, liver or kidney cancer. This CDR3 is CASSESWVNTEAFF. CDR3 in DNA: TGTGCCAGCAGCGAAAGCTGGGTGAACACTGAAGCTTTCTTT.